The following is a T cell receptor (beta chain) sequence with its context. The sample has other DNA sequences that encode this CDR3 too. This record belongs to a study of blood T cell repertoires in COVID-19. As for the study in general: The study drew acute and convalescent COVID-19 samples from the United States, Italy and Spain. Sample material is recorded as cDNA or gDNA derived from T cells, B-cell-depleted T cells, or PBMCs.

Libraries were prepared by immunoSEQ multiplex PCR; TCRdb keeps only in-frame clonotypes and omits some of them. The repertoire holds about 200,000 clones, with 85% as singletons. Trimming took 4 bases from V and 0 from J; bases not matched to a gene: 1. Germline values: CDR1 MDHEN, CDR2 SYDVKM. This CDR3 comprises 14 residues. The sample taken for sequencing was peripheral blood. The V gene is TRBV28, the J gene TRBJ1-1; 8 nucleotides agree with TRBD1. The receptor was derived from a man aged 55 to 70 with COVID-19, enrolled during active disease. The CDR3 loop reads CASSSGGLNTEAFF. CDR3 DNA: TGTGCCAGCAGTTCAGGGGGCCTGAACACTGAAGCTTTCTTT.